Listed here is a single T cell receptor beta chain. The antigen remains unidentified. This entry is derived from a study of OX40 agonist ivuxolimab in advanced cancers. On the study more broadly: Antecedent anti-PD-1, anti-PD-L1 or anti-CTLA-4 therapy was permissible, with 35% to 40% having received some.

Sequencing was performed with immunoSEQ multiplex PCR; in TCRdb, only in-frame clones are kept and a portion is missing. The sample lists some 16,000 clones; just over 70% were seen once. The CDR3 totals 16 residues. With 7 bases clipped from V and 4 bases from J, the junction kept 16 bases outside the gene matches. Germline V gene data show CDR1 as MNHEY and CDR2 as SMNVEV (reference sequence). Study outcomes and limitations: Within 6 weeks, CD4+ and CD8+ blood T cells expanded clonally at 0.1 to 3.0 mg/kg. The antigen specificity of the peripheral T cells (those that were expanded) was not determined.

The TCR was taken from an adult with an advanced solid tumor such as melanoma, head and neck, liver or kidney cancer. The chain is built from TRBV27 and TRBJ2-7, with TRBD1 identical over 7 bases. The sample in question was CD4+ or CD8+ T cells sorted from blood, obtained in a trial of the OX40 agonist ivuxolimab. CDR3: CASTPRDRNRIYEQYF. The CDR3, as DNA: TGTGCCAGCACCCCCAGGGACAGAAACCGGATTTACGAGCAGTACTTC.